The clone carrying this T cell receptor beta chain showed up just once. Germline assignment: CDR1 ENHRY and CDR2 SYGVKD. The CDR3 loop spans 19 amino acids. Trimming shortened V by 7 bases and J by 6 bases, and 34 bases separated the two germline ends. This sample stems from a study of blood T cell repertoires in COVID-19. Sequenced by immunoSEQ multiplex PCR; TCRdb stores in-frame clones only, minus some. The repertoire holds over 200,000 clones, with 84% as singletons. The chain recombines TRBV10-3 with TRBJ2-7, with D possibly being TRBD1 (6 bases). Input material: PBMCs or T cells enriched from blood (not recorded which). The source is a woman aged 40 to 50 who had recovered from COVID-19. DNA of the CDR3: TGTGCCATCACCAGAGATAGCATGAATGGACAGATGACTCTCCGCGAGCAGTACTTC. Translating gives CAITRDSMNGQMTLREQYF.